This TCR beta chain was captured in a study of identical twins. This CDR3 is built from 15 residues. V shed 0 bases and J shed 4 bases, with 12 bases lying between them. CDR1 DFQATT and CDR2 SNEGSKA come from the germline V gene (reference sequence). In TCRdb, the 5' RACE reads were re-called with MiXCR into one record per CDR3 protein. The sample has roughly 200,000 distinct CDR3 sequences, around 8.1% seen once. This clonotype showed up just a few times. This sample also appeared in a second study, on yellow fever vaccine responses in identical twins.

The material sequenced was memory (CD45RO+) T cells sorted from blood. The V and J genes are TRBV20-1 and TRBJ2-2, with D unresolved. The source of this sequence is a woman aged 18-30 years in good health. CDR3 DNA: TGCAGTGCTAGAGATCTCCTACTCCGCACCGGGGAGCTGTTTTTT. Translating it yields CSARDLLLRTGELFF.